The 14 T cell receptor beta chains given below trace back to one sample, sequenced in a study of T cell changes during pregnancy in multiple sclerosis. Generated by immunoSEQ multiplex PCR, the TCRdb table keeps only in-frame clones and is missing some. The top ten clones hold under 1.3% of a sample with about 21,000 clones, about 88% of them seen once. The sample was CD4+ T cells from peripheral blood mononuclear cells, taken in the first trimester of pregnancy. All receptors derive from a female donor in good health, enrolled as a control in a pregnancy study.

The V gene is TRBV29-1, the J gene TRBJ2-2, with a possible D match to TRBD1 (6 bases). V lost 7 bases and J lost 3, with 15 bases in between. Germline V CDR1 and CDR2: SQVTM, ANQGSEA. This CDR3 comprises 14 residues. The CDR3: CSATGTTYTGELFF. The CDR3 coding sequence is TGCAGCGCGACCGGGACAACCTACACCGGGGAGCTGTTTTTT.

This chain uses TRBV27 with TRBJ2-1, with 7 nucleotides matching TRBD1. CDR3 length: 17 residues. The V segment lost 4 bases and the J segment 6 bases; nucleotides outside the gene matches: 15. Germline CDR1 reads MNHEY; CDR2 reads SMNVEV (reference sequence). CDR3 DNA sequence: TGTGCCAGCAGTTCGTTAGACAGGGTGGGCTTGAGCAATGAGCAGTTCTTC. Encoded protein: CASSSLDRVGLSNEQFF.

The chain carries TRBV10-3 and TRBJ2-2; 9 bases line up with TRBD1. Unmatched junction bases numbered 4, after V lost 4 bases and J lost 4 bases. There are 15 residues in the CDR3. Germline V gives CDR1 ENHRY, CDR2 SYGVKD. CDR3 sequence: CAISGGQGGTGELFF. The CDR3 DNA follows: TGTGCCATCAGTGGGGGACAGGGCGGCACCGGGGAGCTGTTTTTT.

The J gene is TRBJ2-5, the V gene TRBV19; 8 bases align to TRBD2. The V gene's germline CDR1 is LNHDA and CDR2 SQIVND (reference sequence). The CDR3 length is 13 residues. After removal of 5 bases from V and 7 bases from J, the junction contained 6 bases not matched to a gene. The CDR3 region is CASSFGGAVTQYF. CDR3 sequence (DNA): TGTGCCAGTAGTTTCGGGGGGGCCGTGACCCAGTACTTC. The full variable domain, completed using reference TRBV19 and TRBJ2-5, is DGGITQSPKYLFRKEGQNVTLSCEQNLNHDAMYWYRQDPGQGLRLIYYSQIVNDFQKGDIAEGYSVSREKKESFPLTVTSAQKNPTAFYLCASSFGGAVTQYFGPGTRLLVL.

This chain links TRBV18 with TRBJ2-7, with TRBD2 identical over 12 bases. This CDR3 spans 15 amino acids. V was pared by 5 bases and J by 0 bases, with 2 bases of the junction left unmatched. CDR1 is KGHSH, CDR2 LQKENI, per germline. CDR3 sequence (DNA): TGTGCCAGCTCATCGACTAGCGGGGGCTCCTACGAGCAGTACTTC. It is translated as CASSSTSGGSYEQYF.

This clone occurred once. The V and J genes are TRBV5-4 and TRBJ1-2, with 7 bases that match TRBD1. J lost 2 bases, V lost 1 base, and 5 bases had no gene match. Germline V CDR1 and CDR2: SGHNT, YYREEE (reference sequence). The CDR3 runs to 15 residues. The CDR3 protein is CASSLLDRENYGYTF. CDR3 sequence (DNA): TGTGCCAGCAGCTTGCTCGACAGGGAAAACTATGGCTACACCTTC.

This clone was observed once. The chain is built from TRBV6-6 and TRBJ1-1, with unresolved D. With 0 bases removed from V and 1 base from J, the gap between germline ends came to 6 bases. The CDR3 loop spans 14 amino acids. The germline V gene has CDR1 MNHNY and CDR2 SVGAGI (reference sequence). The CDR3, as DNA: TGTGCCAGCAGTTACTCCGGAGGGAACACTGAAGCTTTCTTT. Translation: CASSYSGGNTEAFF.

Remarks on this clone: Other DNA sequences in this sample translate to the same CDR3. V is TRBV7-2 and J is TRBJ1-5; tentative D call: TRBD1 (6 bases). V lost 2 bases and J lost 0, with 8 bases in between. CDR1 and CDR2 (germline): SGHTA, FQGNSA. The CDR3 has 15 residues. The CDR3 sequence is CASSLTQGSNQPQHF. In nucleotides, the CDR3 is TGTGCCAGCAGCTTAACACAGGGTAGCAATCAGCCCCAGCATTTT.

This chain links TRBV5-6 with TRBJ1-2, with TRBD1 matching 7 bases. Germline CDR1 and CDR2: SGHDT and YYEEEE. The CDR3 has 13 residues. V lost 0 bases and J lost 7; bases outside the gene matches: 3. Here the CDR3 DNA reads TGTGCCAGCAGCTTGGGACAGGGCCCTGGCTACACCTTC. The encoded protein is CASSLGQGPGYTF.

In this sample, this clone turned up once. The genes are TRBV11-2 and TRBJ2-5; the match to TRBD1 covers 8 bases. The CDR3 totals 15 residues. The V gene end was trimmed by 4 bases and the J gene end by 4 bases; junction bases not matched to a gene: 8. The germline gives CDR1 SGHAT, CDR2 FQNNGV. CDR3 sequence: CASSSGTQGGETQYF. The CDR3 nucleotides are TGTGCCAGCAGCTCTGGGACACAGGGGGGAGAGACCCAGTACTTC. Supplemented by reference TRBV11-2 and TRBJ2-5, the full variable domain reads EAGVAQSPRYKIIEKRQSVAFWCNPISGHATLYWYQQILGQGPKLLIQFQNNGVVDDSQLPKDRFSAERLKGVDSTLKIQPAKLEDSAVYLCASSSGTQGGETQYFGPGTRLLVL.

The chain combines TRBV25-1 with TRBJ2-1, with D possibly matching TRBD2 (7 bases). Germline CDR1 MGHDK, CDR2 SYGVNS. The CDR3 covers 16 residues. Trimming stripped 1 base from V and 2 bases from J, with 12 bases between. The CDR3 DNA reads as TGTGCCAGCAGTGAATTGGGGGGGGCCGCCTACAATGAGCAGTTCTTC. Its protein is CASSELGGAAYNEQFF.

This clone was picked up a small number of times. The genes are TRBV5-5 and TRBJ1-1; D call uncertain. Trimming left V 1 base short and J 0 bases short, with 7 bases between. CDR1 SGHKS and CDR2 YYEKEE come from the germline V gene (reference sequence). The CDR3 has 14 residues. The DNA for the CDR3 is TGTGCCAGCAGCTTGACAGATCTGAACACTGAAGCTTTCTTT. This translates into CASSLTDLNTEAFF.

This chain uses TRBV4-1 with TRBJ1-4, with D possibly TRBD1 on 5 matching bases. V was pared by 0 bases and J by 14 bases, with 13 bases between. This CDR3 has 13 amino acids. The V gene's germline CDR1 is MGHRA and CDR2 YSYEKL. CDR3 bases: TGCGCCAGCAGCCAAGAGAGGCAGGGTAAGCTGTTTTTT. Its translation: CASSQERQGKLFF.

The chain recombines TRBV28 with TRBJ2-3; 8 bases line up with TRBD2. The CDR3 consists of 17 residues. CDR1 MDHEN and CDR2 SYDVKM come from the germline V gene. The V segment lost 3 bases and the J segment 4 bases; nucleotides outside the gene matches: 12. This CDR3 reads CASSFRRGGTAPDTQYF. The CDR3, as DNA: TGTGCCAGCAGTTTCCGCCGGGGGGGCACGGCTCCAGATACGCAGTATTTT. The entire variable domain, with the rest obtained from reference TRBV28 and TRBJ2-3, is as follows: DVKVTQSSRYLVKRTGEKVFLECVQDMDHENMFWYRQDPGLGLRLIYFSYDVKMKEKGDIPEGYSVSREKKERFSLILESASTNQTSMYLCASSFRRGGTAPDTQYFGPGTRLTVL.